Listed below are T cell receptor beta chains from one sample, sequenced in a study of OX40 agonist ivuxolimab in advanced cancers. Some clones are missing from TCRdb's copy, which holds only in-frame ones; the method was immunoSEQ multiplex PCR. The sample lists 43,000 or so clones; around nine tenths were seen once. The sequencing here drew on CD4+ or CD8+ T cells sorted from blood, taken in a trial of the OX40 agonist ivuxolimab. The receptors were gathered from an adult with an advanced solid tumor such as melanoma, head and neck, liver or kidney cancer. The CDR3 runs from the conserved cysteine through the conserved F or W. D genes are given only for firm matches. Clone size is given for some rows only: seen once, a few or many times, or a class if the clone is expanded.

clone_size	v_call	d_call	j_call	cdr3_nt	cdr3_aa
-	TRBV29-1	TRBD1	TRBJ2-3	TGCAGCGTTGAGGGACAGGGAGTCGCAGATACGCAGTATTTT	CSVEGQGVADTQYF
-	TRBV27	-	TRBJ2-1	TGTGCCAGCAGGACGGGGTTAACCTACAATGAGCAGTTCTTC	CASRTGLTYNEQFF
-	TRBV9	TRBD1	TRBJ2-7	TGTGCCAGCAGCGGCGAGACAGGGGGCGAGCAGTACTTC	CASSGETGGEQYF
few	TRBV7-9	-	TRBJ1-2	TGTGCCAGCAGCCCCCGTGGGGCGGATGGCTACACCTTC	CASSPRGADGYTF
-	TRBV10-2	-	TRBJ1-6	TGCGCCAGCAGTGAGTTTTTAAATTCACCCCTCCACTTT	CASSEFLNSPLHF
-	TRBV27	-	TRBJ2-7	TGTGCCAGCAAGACTGGCGGCAACTACGAGCAGTACTTC	CASKTGGNYEQYF
-	TRBV9	TRBD1	TRBJ1-1	TGTGCCAGCAGCATAATCCGGGACAGCCTAAGTCGGACTGAAGCTTTCTTT	CASSIIRDSLSRTEAFF
-	TRBV28	-	TRBJ1-2	TGTGCCAGCAGATGGACGGGTAACTATGGCTACACCTTC	CASRWTGNYGYTF
medium-sized	TRBV19	-	TRBJ1-2	TGTGCCAGTAGCCCCTCCGTGGGCATGCGTCGGGGCTACACCTTC	CASSPSVGMRRGYTF
-	TRBV15	-	TRBJ1-1	TGTGCCACGGACCGGGGATGGGGAAACACTGAAGCTTTCTTT	CATDRGWGNTEAFF
many	TRBV27	TRBD1	TRBJ2-5	TGTGCCAGCAGTTCCCGGGACAGCGTTCAAGAGACCCAGTACTTC	CASSSRDSVQETQYF
-	TRBV7-9	-	TRBJ2-5	TGTGCCAGCAGCTTATCGGGGACGGAGACCCAGTACTTC	CASSLSGTETQYF
-	TRBV7-9	-	TRBJ2-2	TGTGCCAGCAGATCGACTGCGGTTACCCACGCCGGGGAGCTGTTTTTT	CASRSTAVTHAGELFF
-	TRBV7-2	-	TRBJ2-6	TGTGCCAGCAGCCAGATATTCTCTGGGGCCAACGTCCTGACTTTC	CASSQIFSGANVLTF
-	TRBV4-1	-	TRBJ1-1	TGCGCCAGCAGCCACCCCCGGGACGAAGCTTTCTTT	CASSHPRDEAFF
-	TRBV7-9	TRBD1	TRBJ2-5	TGTGCCAGCAGGAAAGGGGGACAGGGGTATCGAGAGACCCAGTACTTC	CASRKGGQGYRETQYF
-	TRBV27	TRBD1	TRBJ1-1	TGTGCCAGCAGCCTCGGACAGGGGAAAGCTTTCTTT	CASSLGQGKAFF
-	TRBV7-9	-	TRBJ2-5	TGTGCCAGCAGCTACCGGGGCCCCCAAGAGACCCAGTACTTC	CASSYRGPQETQYF
-	TRBV27	-	TRBJ1-3	TGTGCCAGCAGTTTAGGACTGGCCTCTGGAAACACCATATATTTT	CASSLGLASGNTIYF
-	TRBV10-2	-	TRBJ2-7	TGCGCCAGCAGTGTAGGCAGGTCCTCCTACGAGCAGTACTTC	CASSVGRSSYEQYF
few	TRBV27	TRBD1	TRBJ1-4	TGTGCCAGCAGTACACACAGGGGGCGCAATGAAAAACTGTTTTTT	CASSTHRGRNEKLFF
-	TRBV28	TRBD2	TRBJ2-7	TGTGCCAGCAGTTCCCCCGGGAGGCTGACCTACGAGCAGTACTTC	CASSSPGRLTYEQYF
-	TRBV21-1	-	TRBJ2-7	TGTGCCAGCAGCAAATGGTGGGGGAGCTCCTACGAGCAGTACTTC	CASSKWWGSSYEQYF
-	TRBV29-1	-	TRBJ2-7	TGCAGCGTTGAGGGAGAGGAAGGGGGTAGCTCCTACGAGCAGTACTTC	CSVEGEEGGSSYEQYF
-	TRBV7-9	-	TRBJ1-1	TGTGCCAGCAGCCGCGACAGCCCGAACACTGAAGCTTTCTTT	CASSRDSPNTEAFF
once	TRBV2	TRBD2	TRBJ2-7	TGTGCCAGCAGTTGGGAGCGGGAGGCCTCCTACGAGCAGTACTTC	CASSWEREASYEQYF
-	TRBV7-9	-	TRBJ2-3	TGTGCCAGCCGAGGACGTCCCCAGAGCACAGATACGCAGTATTTT	CASRGRPQSTDTQYF
-	TRBV6-1	-	TRBJ1-3	TGTGCCAGCAGTGATATGCAGAGCTCTGGAGACACCATATATTTT	CASSDMQSSGDTIYF
-	TRBV5-1	TRBD2	TRBJ2-1	TGCGCCAGCAGCTTGGAGGCGGGGGGCAGCTCCTACAATGAGCAGTTCTTC	CASSLEAGGSSYNEQFF
-	TRBV13	-	TRBJ1-1	TGTGCCAGCAGCTTAGGGGGGGTAGAAGCTTTCTTT	CASSLGGVEAFF